These 7 T cell receptor beta chains were sequenced from one sample in a study of blood T cells in healthy people across ages. A J-beta primer mix and a sample-barcoded 5' primer were used in a second PCR of roughly 7 to 12 cycles. TCRdb used MiXCR to reprocess the 5' RACE reads, holding one entry per CDR3 protein. The sample consists of around 790,000 distinct CDR3 sequences, 40% to 50% of them appearing once. Sample: blood. Receptor source: a man in his sixties in good health.

In this sample, this clonotype turned up a few times. This chain joins TRBV7-2 and TRBJ1-1, with a tentative D call TRBD1 (5 bases). CDR1 SGHTA and CDR2 FQGNSA come from the germline V gene. The CDR3 contains 14 residues. V lost 3 bases to trimming and J lost 1 base, with 9 bases between them. The CDR3 loop reads CASSFGGQNTEAFF. Written as DNA, the CDR3 is TGTGCCAGCAGCTTCGGGGGTCAGAACACTGAAGCTTTCTTT.

This clonotype showed up just a few times. The chain carries TRBV2 and TRBJ2-7; D remains ambiguous. CDR3 length equals 13 residues. Between the trimmed V and J ends, which lost 10 bases and 0 bases, there was a span of 13 bases. Germline lookup yields CDR1 SNHLY and CDR2 FYNNEI. DNA of the CDR3: TGTGCCACCTGGACGGTCAGCTCCTACGAGCAGTACTTC. Translated, it gives CATWTVSSYEQYF. Supplemented by reference TRBV2 and TRBJ2-7, the full variable domain reads EPEVTQTPSHQVTQMGQEVILRCVPISNHLYFYWYRQILGQKVEFLVSFYNNEISEKSEIFDDQFSVERPDGSNFTLKIRSTKLEDSAMYFCATWTVSSYEQYFGPGTRLTVT.

This clonotype has a handful of counts. The V and J genes are TRBV7-7 and TRBJ2-3; D is undetermined. The CDR3 has 15 amino acids. The V gene lost 5 bases and the J gene lost 3 bases, with 15 bases spanning the gap. Per the germline V gene, CDR1 is SSHAT and CDR2 is FNYEAQ (reference sequence). DNA for the CDR3: TGTGCCAGCAGCCGCACCCTCTTATCAACAGATACGCAGTATTTT. It is translated as CASSRTLLSTDTQYF.

The chain employs TRBV6-6 and TRBJ2-6; the D gene is possibly TRBD2 (5 bases). The CDR3 extends over 14 amino acids. V was cut by 6 bases and J by 0 bases, with 6 bases left in between. Germline-derived CDR1 and CDR2 are MNHNY and SVGAGI (reference sequence). The CDR3 protein is CASRADSGANVLTF. For the CDR3, the DNA is TGTGCCAGCAGAGCGGACTCTGGGGCCAACGTCCTGACTTTC.

This chain uses TRBV20-1 with TRBJ2-3, with 7 nucleotides matching TRBD1. CDR3 length: 16 residues. CDR1 and CDR2 from the germline V gene are DFQATT and SNEGSKA (reference sequence). V trimming: 4 bases; J trimming: 0 bases; junction bases outside the gene matches: 10. CDR3 DNA: TGCAGTGCTACCCTACCGACAGGGAAGAGCACAGATACGCAGTATTTT. Residues: CSATLPTGKSTDTQYF.

This chain uses TRBV15 with TRBJ2-4; D remains unclear. Germline V CDR1 and CDR2: LNHNV, YYDKDF (reference sequence). The CDR3 spans 17 residues. With 0 bases removed from V and 0 bases from J, the gap between germline ends came to 12 bases. Here the CDR3 reads CATSRDVAYLAKNIQYF. The DNA for the CDR3 is TGTGCCACCAGCAGAGATGTGGCCTACCTAGCCAAAAACATTCAGTACTTC.

The V call is TRBV12-3 or TRBV12-4, the J call TRBJ2-1; 8 nucleotides match TRBD2. With V trimmed by 2 bases and J by 4 bases, 7 bases remained unmatched. CDR3 length equals 16 residues. The chain's CDR3 is CASSLRGGGKYNEQFF. CDR3 nucleotide sequence: TGTGCCAGCAGTTTAAGGGGCGGGGGGAAATACAATGAGCAGTTCTTC.